These 10 T cell receptor beta chains originate from one sample sequenced in a study of cytomegalovirus exposure and HLA in healthy donors. 13 Jbeta primers and 60 Vbeta primers were used for the PCR. Produced via immunoSEQ multiplex PCR; TCRdb's table is partial and in-frame only. The table shows about 190,000 clones, with 60% to 85% occurring only once. Sequencing was carried out using PBMCs. These receptors all stem from a woman aged 18 to 35 in good health and CMV-seronegative.

This chain links TRBV25-1 with TRBJ1-4; the D is unclear. V lost 5 bases and J lost 5, with 9 bases in between. The CDR3 contains 13 residues. Germline V gives CDR1 MGHDK, CDR2 SYGVNS. In DNA form, the CDR3 reads TGTGCCAGCAGTCTACTGGGCAATGAAAAACTGTTTTTT. Translating it yields CASSLLGNEKLFF.

There are a few counts of this clone. The chain has TRBV9 and TRBJ2-3, with 8 bases lining up with TRBD2. The CDR3 is 17 amino acids. Trimming took 4 bases from V and 2 from J; bases not matched to a gene: 12. From germline, CDR1 is SGDLS and CDR2 YYNGEE. For the CDR3, the DNA is TGTGCCAGCAGCCCACACCTGGGCGGGGGGTCCACAGATACGCAGTATTTT. As protein: CASSPHLGGGSTDTQYF.

The chain carries TRBV11-3 and TRBJ2-5; D ambiguous. With 3 bases removed from V and 4 bases from J, the gap between germline ends came to 6 bases. The CDR3 totals 12 residues. CDR1 is SGHNT and CDR2 is YENEEA in the germline V gene. Here the CDR3 reads CASSLTGETQYF. In DNA form, the CDR3 reads TGTGCCAGCAGCTTGACGGGAGAGACCCAGTACTTC. Looking up the rest from reference TRBV11-3 and TRBJ2-5 gives the full variable domain: EAGVVQSPRYKIIEKKQPVAFWCNPISGHNTLYWYLQNLGQGPELLIRYENEEAVDDSQLPKDRFSAERLKGVDSTLKIQPAELGDSAVYLCASSLTGETQYFGPGTRLLVL.

The J gene is TRBJ1-1, the V gene TRBV5-6; no definite D call. This CDR3 has 14 amino acids. V lost 2 bases to trimming and J lost 2 bases, with 10 bases between them. CDR1 and CDR2 from the germline V gene are SGHDT and YYEEEE. The CDR3 here is CASSLVGLNTEAFF. CDR3 DNA sequence: TGTGCCAGCAGCTTAGTCGGACTCAACACTGAAGCTTTCTTT.

The V call is TRBV29-1, the J call TRBJ2-3; the D gene is possibly TRBD1 (6 bases). The V gene's germline CDR1 is SQVTM and CDR2 ANQGSEA. The CDR3 is 16 amino acids. Trimming stripped 1 base from V and 3 bases from J, with 17 bases between. The CDR3: CSVEAVRGERTDTQYF. For the CDR3, the DNA is TGCAGCGTTGAAGCGGTCAGGGGCGAACGGACAGATACGCAGTATTTT.

This sequence joins TRBV6-1 and TRBJ2-3; weak D call: TRBD1 (5 bases). The CDR3 sequence is 15 residues long. CDR1 is MNHNS and CDR2 is SASEGT in the germline V gene. Trimming removed 9 bases from V and 6 bases from J, with 22 bases in between. CDR3 loop: CASHDPVTGSDTQYF. The DNA of the CDR3 is TGTGCCAGTCACGACCCAGTAACAGGCTCCGATACGCAGTATTTT.

This clone was seen only once. The chain has TRBV5-4 and TRBJ1-2; unclear D gene. V was shortened by 4 bases and J by 5 bases, with 12 bases between the two germline ends. This CDR3 has 13 residues. Germline V gene data show CDR1 as SGHNT and CDR2 as YYREEE (reference sequence). CDR3: CASSGTSGYGYTF. The DNA of the CDR3 is TGTGCCAGCAGCGGCACCTCGGGATATGGCTACACCTTC.

This clone was found once. J is TRBJ2-7 and V is TRBV30; tentatively, D is TRBD2 (6 bases). Germline V gene lookup returns CDR1 GTSNPN and CDR2 SVGIG (reference sequence). The CDR3 runs 13 residues. V was cut by 1 base and J by 5 bases, with 12 bases left in between. In DNA form, the CDR3 reads TGTGCCTGGAGTGCCGGGAGTGTCCACGAGCAGTACTTC. Amino acids: CAWSAGSVHEQYF.

The chain couples TRBV6-5 to TRBJ2-7, with D possibly being TRBD1 (5 bases). V was cut by 2 bases and J by 4 bases, with 15 bases left in between. This CDR3 comprises 15 residues. CDR1 is MNHEY, CDR2 SVGAGI, per germline. The CDR3: CASSYDFRVGYEQYF. Here the CDR3 DNA reads TGTGCCAGCAGTTACGACTTCAGGGTTGGGTACGAGCAGTACTTC.

V gene TRBV19 combines with J gene TRBJ2-3; TRBD1 aligns across 9 bases. Germline CDR1 reads LNHDA; CDR2 reads SQIVND (reference sequence). V lost 6 bases, J lost 5 bases, and 12 bases stayed unmatched. The CDR3 consists of 16 residues. The CDR3 bases are TGTGCCAGTAGGCCTGAGGGACAGGGCATGGTAGATACGCAGTATTTT. This translates into CASRPEGQGMVDTQYF.